This entry lists 28 T cell receptor beta chains sequenced from one sample in a study of T cell repertoires in cytomegalovirus infection. TCRdb called the reads again in MiXCR, with one record for every CDR3 protein. The sample has about 300,000 distinct CDR3 sequences; roughly a tenth are singletons. Source material: PBMCs. These receptors originate from a human donor in good health (CMV status not recorded). Some clones in this sample may be carry-over from other donors' samples.

This clonotype was observed many times. The gene calls are TRBV7-9 and TRBJ2-1; TRBD1 or TRBD2 may be the D gene (6 bases each). The CDR3 loop spans 14 amino acids. Between the trimmed V and J ends, which lost 0 bases and 5 bases, there was a span of 8 bases. Germline V gives CDR1 SEHNR, CDR2 FQNEAQ (reference sequence). The CDR3 reads CASSLAGGHNEQFF. The CDR3 DNA reads as TGTGCCAGCAGCTTAGCGGGGGGCCACAATGAGCAGTTCTTC.

Many counts were recorded for this clonotype. The rearrangement uses TRBV6-1 and TRBJ2-7; tentatively, D is TRBD1 (6 bases). V gave up 5 bases and J gave up 6 bases, with 23 bases separating them. CDR1 is MNHNS and CDR2 is SASEGT in the germline V gene. The CDR3 loop spans 16 amino acids. The CDR3 nucleotides are TGTGCCAGCAGTTTGACGAGGGACAACCTATTATCCGAGCAGTACGTC. It is translated as CASSLTRDNLLSEQYV.

This clonotype was detected ten times or more. This CDR3 is CASSGLAGANQETQYF. In nucleotides, the CDR3 is TGTGCCAGCAGCGGACTAGCGGGGGCTAACCAAGAGACCCAGTACTTC. This chain links TRBV12-3 or TRBV12-4 with TRBJ2-5; TRBD2 matches at 13 bases. The CDR3 extends over 16 amino acids. V was clipped by 6 bases and J by 0 bases; unmatched bases: 4.

The chain has TRBV20-1 and TRBJ2-7; D perhaps matches TRBD1 (6 bases). Trimming shortened V by 6 bases and J by 7 bases, and 19 bases separated the two germline ends. Germline V gene data show CDR1 as DFQATT and CDR2 as SNEGSKA (reference sequence). The CDR3 is 13 amino acids. CDR3 protein: CSASTLGAREQYV. CDR3 nucleotides: TGCAGTGCCAGCACCCTGGGGGCGCGGGAGCAGTACGTC.

This clonotype was seen at least ten times. The V gene is TRBV7-2, the J gene TRBJ1-2, with no clear D. The CDR3 has 12 residues. Germline CDR1 reads SGHTA; CDR2 reads FQGNSA. The germline V and J ends were trimmed by 3 bases and 4 bases, with 6 bases remaining between them. The CDR3: CASSFDGYGYTF. The CDR3 DNA follows: TGTGCCAGCAGCTTCGACGGCTATGGCTACACCTTC.

In this sample, this clonotype turned up many times. The V call is TRBV20-1, the J call TRBJ1-4, with D possibly being TRBD1 (5 bases). V was clipped by 6 bases and J by 10 bases, with 18 bases between them. The CDR3 length is 13 residues. CDR1 and CDR2 from the germline V gene are DFQATT and SNEGSKA (reference sequence). CDR3 residues: CSATRQPLRKLFF. The DNA of the CDR3 is TGCAGTGCCACCCGACAGCCCCTCAGAAAACTGTTTTTT.

The table lists this clonotype with many counts. DNA of the CDR3: TGTGCCAGCAGTTTGGGGGGGCGAATCCACGAGCAGTACTTC. This codes for CASSLGGRIHEQYF. The J gene is TRBJ2-7, the V gene TRBV12-3 or TRBV12-4, with D possibly matching TRBD2 (7 bases). V shed 3 bases and J shed 5 bases, with 14 bases lying between them. The CDR3 sequence is 14 residues long.

This rearrangement joins TRBV28 to TRBJ2-6; D is unclear. V was shortened by 5 bases and J by 0 bases, with 8 bases between the two germline ends. The CDR3 totals 15 residues. Germline V CDR1 and CDR2: MDHEN, SYDVKM. CDR3 in DNA: TGTGCCAGCAGTCAAAGACTCTCTGGGGCCAACGTCCTGACTTTC. Translating gives CASSQRLSGANVLTF. Looking up the rest from reference TRBV28 and TRBJ2-6 gives the full variable domain: DVKVTQSSRYLVKRTGEKVFLECVQDMDHENMFWYRQDPGLGLRLIYFSYDVKMKEKGDIPEGYSVSREKKERFSLILESASTNQTSMYLCASSQRLSGANVLTFGAGSRLTVL.

J is TRBJ1-5 and V is TRBV2, with D perhaps TRBD1 (6 bases). V was pared by 9 bases and J by 4 bases, with 13 bases between. This CDR3 is built from 13 residues. Germline lookup yields CDR1 SNHLY and CDR2 FYNNEI. The CDR3 DNA is TGTGCCAGTAAGACAGGTAGAAATCAGCCCCAGCATTTT. Encoded protein: CASKTGRNQPQHF.

Ten or more counts support this clonotype. V is TRBV28 and J is TRBJ1-2, with 8 bases that match TRBD1. V was clipped by 5 bases and J by 2 bases; unmatched bases: 7. This CDR3 has 15 amino acids. Germline CDR1 is MDHEN and CDR2 is SYDVKM. CDR3 amino acids: CASSLQTGVNYGYTF. The CDR3 coding sequence is TGTGCCAGCAGTCTCCAGACAGGGGTGAACTATGGCTACACCTTC.

The table lists this clonotype with many counts. This rearrangement joins TRBV7-9 to TRBJ1-1, with a weak D call TRBD1 (6 bases). Trimming took 5 bases from V and 5 from J, leaving 9 bases between them. The CDR3 is made up of 12 amino acids. CDR1 and CDR2 (germline): SEHNR, FQNEAQ (reference sequence). CDR3 DNA: TGTGCCAGCAGCGAGGACAGTACTGAAGCTTTCTTT. It yields the protein CASSEDSTEAFF.

The genes are TRBV20-1 and TRBJ1-6; D gene ambiguous. V lost 3 bases, J lost 7 bases, and 13 bases lay in between. Germline loops: CDR1 DFQATT, CDR2 SNEGSKA (reference sequence). CDR3 length: 14 residues. CDR3 in amino acids: CSASRGHPNSPLHF. In DNA form, the CDR3 reads TGCAGTGCTAGTCGCGGCCACCCCAATTCACCCCTCCACTTT.

The chain uses TRBV27 and TRBJ2-3; 9 nucleotides align to TRBD1. This CDR3 is 17 amino acids long. Germline assignment: CDR1 MNHEY and CDR2 SMNVEV (reference sequence). V gave up 5 bases and J gave up 2 bases; unmatched junction bases: 11. CDR3 protein: CASSTRRGTGYTDTQYF. CDR3 nucleotide sequence: TGTGCCAGCAGTACCCGTCGCGGGACAGGGTACACAGATACGCAGTATTTT.

Many counts were recorded for this clonotype. This chain links TRBV7-2 with TRBJ2-2; 10 bases match TRBD2. With V trimmed by 4 bases and J by 5 bases, 7 bases remained unmatched. Germline loops: CDR1 SGHTA, CDR2 FQGNSA. CDR3 length equals 16 residues. This CDR3 is CASSSQRGGPTGELFF. In DNA, the CDR3 is TGTGCCAGCAGCTCTCAGCGGGGGGGCCCAACCGGGGAGCTGTTTTTT.

In this sample, this clonotype turned up many times. This chain connects TRBV14 to TRBJ2-3; 11 nucleotides agree with TRBD2. The germline V gene has CDR1 SGHDN and CDR2 FVKESK. J was trimmed by 2 bases and V by 4 bases; bases with no gene match: 5. This CDR3 region has 16 residues. Here the CDR3 reads CASSPLAGGITDTQYF. DNA for the CDR3: TGTGCCAGCAGCCCGCTAGCGGGGGGCATCACAGATACGCAGTATTTT.

This clonotype showed up just a few times. The chain employs TRBV6-2 or TRBV6-3 and TRBJ2-3, with D tentatively TRBD1 (5 bases). The CDR3 sequence is 17 residues long. CDR1 and CDR2 from the germline V gene are MNHEY and SVGEGT. V lost 0 bases, J lost 2 bases, and 15 bases lay in between. The CDR3 protein is CASSYSKRGVTTDTQYF. Here the CDR3 DNA reads TGTGCCAGCAGTTACTCGAAAAGGGGTGTAACCACAGATACGCAGTATTTT.

This clonotype has a count of ten or more. V gene TRBV20-1 combines with J gene TRBJ1-1; 9 bases agree with TRBD1. This CDR3 has 14 residues. V shed 5 bases, J shed 6 bases, and the junction held 10 bases outside the gene matches. In germline, CDR1 is DFQATT, CDR2 SNEGSKA (reference sequence). This chain's CDR3 is CSARPWTGESEAFF. DNA for the CDR3: TGCAGTGCTCGGCCCTGGACAGGGGAATCTGAAGCTTTCTTT.

This clonotype was observed at least ten times. CDR3 coding DNA: TGTGCCAGCAACGATGATAGGACTTGGGAGACCCAGTACTTC. Translation: CASNDDRTWETQYF. The gene calls are TRBV12-3 or TRBV12-4 and TRBJ2-5, with D perhaps TRBD2 (5 bases). The germline V and J ends were trimmed by 7 bases and 5 bases, with 17 bases remaining between them. The CDR3 loop spans 14 amino acids.

This clonotype has ten or more counts. CDR3 sequence (DNA): TGTGCCAGCAGCGGTAGGATTGGGCTCCGCACAGATACGCAGTATTTT. It encodes CASSGRIGLRTDTQYF. This chain links TRBV7-2 with TRBJ2-3, with D uncertain. Trimming left V 5 bases short and J 1 base short, with 16 bases between. The CDR3 contains 16 residues. The germline V gene has CDR1 SGHTA and CDR2 FQGNSA.

This clonotype was counted ten times or more. V usage is TRBV6-2 or TRBV6-3 and J usage is TRBJ2-7; 9 nucleotides line up with TRBD1. J lost 0 bases, V lost 4 bases, and 4 bases had no gene match. CDR3 length: 15 amino acids. Looked up from germline, CDR1 is MNHEY and CDR2 is SVGEGT. The chain's CDR3 is CASSSGTGSSYEQYV. In DNA form, the CDR3 reads TGTGCCAGCAGTTCCGGGACAGGGAGCTCCTACGAGCAGTACGTC.

This clonotype was counted many times. This chain links TRBV4-1 with TRBJ2-5, with a possible D match to TRBD1 (6 bases). Trimming shortened V by 5 bases and J by 1 base, and 23 bases separated the two germline ends. This CDR3 region has 18 residues. Germline V lookup: CDR1 MGHRA, CDR2 YSYEKL. The CDR3 bases are TGCGCCAGCAGCGTAAGAGTACCGGGACAAGGACTCCAAGAGACCCAGTACTTC. Translating gives CASSVRVPGQGLQETQYF.

This clonotype appeared many times. The chain carries TRBV27 and TRBJ2-1; TRBD1 agrees at 9 bases. CDR3 size: 16 residues. Germline loops: CDR1 MNHEY, CDR2 SMNVEV (reference sequence). The ends lost 1 base at V and 7 bases at J; junction bases unmatched: 8. This chain's CDR3 is CASSLWTGTGRNEQFF. CDR3 DNA: TGTGCCAGCAGTTTATGGACCGGGACAGGGCGGAATGAGCAGTTCTTC.

There are many counts of this clonotype. V and J are TRBV7-9 and TRBJ1-1; perhaps TRBD1 as D (5 bases). The CDR3 consists of 15 residues. CDR1 is SEHNR, CDR2 FQNEAQ, per germline (reference sequence). V dropped 1 base and J dropped 4 bases, with 13 bases sitting between them. The CDR3 region is CASSLGGRGLTEAFF. Written as DNA, the CDR3 is TGTGCCAGCAGCTTAGGCGGGAGGGGCCTCACTGAAGCTTTCTTT.

The gene calls are TRBV6-2 or TRBV6-3 and TRBJ2-3, with TRBD2 matching over 12 bases. The CDR3 runs to 16 residues. Germline CDR1 and CDR2: MNHEY and SVGEGT. Trimming took 2 bases from V and 6 from J; bases not matched to a gene: 6. CDR3 DNA sequence: TGTGCCAGCAGTTACCTAGCGGGGGGGATTCCGGATACGCAGTATTTT. Amino acids: CASSYLAGGIPDTQYF.

This clonotype has at least ten counts. This chain joins TRBV10-3 and TRBJ1-6; D is unclear. The germline gives CDR1 ENHRY, CDR2 SYGVKD. Between the trimmed V and J ends, which lost 2 bases and 4 bases, there was a span of 12 bases. The CDR3 is 16 amino acids. CDR3 sequence reads: CAISETEANYNSPLHF. The CDR3 DNA is TGTGCCATCAGTGAGACTGAAGCCAATTATAATTCACCCCTCCACTTT.

This clonotype was counted many times. V gene TRBV14 combines with J gene TRBJ2-5; perhaps TRBD1 as D (5 bases). CDR1 and CDR2 (germline): SGHDN, FVKESK. This CDR3 is 15 amino acids long. V lost 4 bases to trimming and J lost 5 bases, with 17 bases between them. CDR3 nucleotides: TGTGCCAGCAGCCCTCAGGGCTGGGCTCGGGAGACCCAGTACTTC. It yields the protein CASSPQGWARETQYF.

The table lists this clonotype with many counts. This may stem from a read error, because a much larger clone lies one nucleotide away. The rearrangement uses TRBV28 and TRBJ2-6, with a possible D match to TRBD2 (5 bases). Germline V gene lookup returns CDR1 MDHEN and CDR2 SYDVKM. The CDR3 contains 15 residues. Between the trimmed V and J ends, which lost 2 bases and 4 bases, there was a span of 9 bases. The CDR3, as DNA: TGTGCCAGCAGTTTAAGAGGGCCCGGGGCCAACGTCCTGACTTTC. Amino acid sequence: CASSLRGPGANVLTF.

This sequence joins TRBV28 and TRBJ1-2, with D possibly TRBD1 on 6 matching bases. Trimming shortened V by 2 bases and J by 4 bases, and 11 bases separated the two germline ends. Per the germline V gene, CDR1 is MDHEN and CDR2 is SYDVKM. The CDR3 spans 14 residues. CDR3 sequence reads: CASSLVGAGYGYTF. The CDR3, as DNA: TGTGCCAGCAGTTTAGTGGGGGCTGGCTATGGCTACACCTTC.